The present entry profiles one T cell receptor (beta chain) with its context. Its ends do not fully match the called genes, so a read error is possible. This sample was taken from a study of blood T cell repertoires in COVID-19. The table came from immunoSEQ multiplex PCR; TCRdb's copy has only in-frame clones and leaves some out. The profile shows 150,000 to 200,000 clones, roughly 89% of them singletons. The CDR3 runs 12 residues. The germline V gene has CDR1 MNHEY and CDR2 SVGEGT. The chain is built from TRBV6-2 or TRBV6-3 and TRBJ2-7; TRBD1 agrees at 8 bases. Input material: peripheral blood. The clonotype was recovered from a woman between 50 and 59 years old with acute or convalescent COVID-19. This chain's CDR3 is CASSYHRDRPEF. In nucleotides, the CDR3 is TGTGCCAGCAGTTACCACCGGGACAGGCCGGAATTC.